This T cell receptor (beta chain) came from a study of cytomegalovirus exposure and HLA in healthy donors. Findings and caveats of the study: Rare sequences made up most TCRs, while some public TCRs were found in many donors.

Vbeta (60) and Jbeta (13) primers were used in the PCR. Method: immunoSEQ multiplex PCR; TCRdb's copy keeps in-frame clones and lacks some. The sample includes some 170,000 clones, approximately 79% of them seen just once. This clone was seen just once. Antigen unknown. Sequenced input: PBMCs. The origin of this receptor is a man in his 60s in good health and CMV-seronegative.

CDR3 nucleotides: TGTGCCAGCAGCCAAACAGGGCCCCAAGAGACCCAGTACTTC. As protein: CASSQTGPQETQYF. This chain uses TRBV9 with TRBJ2-5; tentatively, D is TRBD1 (6 bases). Germline V gene sequence: CDR1 SGDLS, CDR2 YYNGEE. The CDR3 consists of 14 residues. V shed 4 bases and J shed 1 base, with 11 bases lying between them.